A selection of T cell receptor beta chains follows, all from one sample in a study of cytomegalovirus exposure and HLA in healthy donors. Method: immunoSEQ multiplex PCR; TCRdb's copy keeps in-frame clones and lacks some. The profile covers 100,000 to 150,000 clones, with 80% to 85% appearing a single time and 0.55% to 0.75% taken by the ten largest. Sequenced: PBMCs. The receptors here all came from a man aged 18 to 30 in good health and CMV-seronegative. CDR3s include the opening cysteine and the closing phenylalanine or tryptophan. Fields, in order: CDR3 length, J gene, V gene, clone size, CDR3 protein. Where a row states a size, it is once, few, many or the class of an expanded clone; other rows omit it.

15	TRBJ2-7	TRBV5-1	NA	CASSLSLGTWMEQYF
14	TRBJ2-2	TRBV2	NA	CASQLRQEVGELFF
12	TRBJ2-5	TRBV6-5	NA	CASRQYQETQYF
18	TRBJ2-3	TRBV18	few	CASSVRVTGQTSTDTQYF
12	TRBJ2-5	TRBV5-1	NA	CASSLIEGTQYF
12	TRBJ2-3	TRBV30	NA	CALDRVSDTQYF
15	TRBJ1-6	TRBV7-9	NA	CASTDTSSYNSPLHF
15	TRBJ1-5	TRBV27	NA	CASSLRGGGVQPQHF
16	TRBJ2-1	TRBV13	few	CASTPAEASGRYEQFF
15	TRBJ2-1	TRBV7-9	NA	CASSLVETLLNEQFF
16	TRBJ2-1	TRBV6-1	NA	CASSGPGTGSYNEQFF
17	TRBJ1-2	TRBV10-3	once	CAISDRPGTVGSYGYTF
13	TRBJ1-5	TRBV2	NA	CASIDREGQPQHF
15	TRBJ1-5	TRBV25-1	NA	CASSEAGGPNQPQHF
14	TRBJ2-7	TRBV2	NA	CASGQTNRAYEQYF
19	TRBJ2-3	TRBV7-9	NA	CASSFNGLAGPKGVDTQYF
16	TRBJ2-7	TRBV4-2	NA	CASSQDSSSGGFEQYF
15	TRBJ2-7	TRBV5-1	NA	CASSPGGLSSYEQYF
14	TRBJ1-2	TRBV6-5	NA	CASTLTGESYGYTF
15	TRBJ2-3	TRBV15	NA	CATSPSWLLTDTQYF
15	TRBJ1-1	TRBV30	NA	CTLGGNTHMNTEAFF
15	TRBJ1-1	TRBV10-3	NA	CAISELGDRGTEAFF
18	TRBJ1-6	TRBV30	NA	CAWSPPPVGDEYNSPLHF
18	TRBJ2-7	TRBV28	once	CASSLLWVQGTHPYEQYF
15	TRBJ1-2	TRBV7-2	NA	CASIPPGVYSYGYTF
14	TRBJ2-5	TRBV7-9	NA	CASSLMGLGRTQYF
14	TRBJ2-7	TRBV28	NA	CASSPPVAGGEQYF
14	TRBJ1-4	TRBV7-6	few	CASSFGQINEKLFF
13	TRBJ2-7	TRBV5-6	NA	CASSFVQAGEQYF
13	TRBJ2-5	TRBV7-6	NA	CASSPKYFETQYF
16	TRBJ1-3	TRBV6-5	few	CASSYSGDYSGNTIYF
15	TRBJ2-7	TRBV15	few	CATSRDDSGTYEQYF
16	TRBJ2-5	TRBV10-1	NA	CASSESVAGLQETQYF
13	TRBJ1-2	TRBV9	NA	CASSAGTGYGYTF
14	TRBJ2-3	TRBV28	NA	CASSLRRSTDTQYF
13	TRBJ1-2	TRBV27	few	CASSRQGSYGYTF
15	TRBJ1-5	TRBV11-2	NA	CASSTGTLSNQPQHF
15	TRBJ1-5	TRBV5-1	few	CASSLGPGNHQPQHF
15	TRBJ2-7	TRBV9	NA	CASSGTGGSSYEQYF
15	TRBJ1-2	TRBV30	NA	CAWSGVQGADYGYTF
14	TRBJ2-1	TRBV11-2	few	CASSWTGGYNEQFF
16	TRBJ2-3	TRBV10-3	NA	CAISESASGGTDTQYF
16	TRBJ2-3	TRBV7-9	NA	CASSMGVEGGTDTQYF
14	TRBJ2-3	TRBV2	NA	CASRERGGGDTQYF
16	TRBJ1-4	TRBV5-4	NA	CASSRTGNTPNEKLFF
15	TRBJ1-6	TRBV11-3	NA	CASSRRGQGLSPLHF
13	TRBJ2-5	TRBV2	NA	CASSEDRVETQYF
14	TRBJ1-1	TRBV29-1	NA	CSVLGRLGNTEAFF
13	TRBJ1-2	TRBV4-1	NA	CASSQPGVYGYTF
14	TRBJ1-1	TRBV19	NA	CASRDRGQGTEAFF
14	TRBJ2-7	TRBV27	NA	CASRMTTGPYEQYF
12	TRBJ2-7	TRBV30	NA	CAWSRGAGEQYF
13	TRBJ2-2	TRBV7-3	NA	CASSSVNTGELFF
15	TRBJ2-7	TRBV11-2	NA	CASSLVVGGSYEQYF
15	TRBJ1-5	TRBV4-3	NA	CASSQDRGGRQPQHF
14	TRBJ1-5	TRBV28	NA	CASSRQEFYQPQHF